The sequence of this TCR beta chain was determined in a study of OX40 agonist ivuxolimab in advanced cancers. Study-level information: The patients received agonistic anti-OX40 (CD134) antibody ivuxolimab. The study gave patients intravenous ivuxolimab at 0.01 to 10 mg/kg every 2 weeks.

The repertoire was sequenced with immunoSEQ multiplex PCR; TCRdb's copy has only in-frame clones and lacks some. Among tens of thousands of clones listed, about 81% were seen once. Study-wide results and limits: Some nonresponders also had low normalized T-cell clonal expansion. The work left the antigen specificity of expanded peripheral T cells undetermined.

The germline gives CDR1 SGHNT, CDR2 YENEEA. CDR3 size: 12 residues. The V end was cut by 7 bases, the J end by 5 bases, with 9 bases between. Regarding this clone: What it binds is not known.

The source was CD4+ or CD8+ T cells sorted from blood, collected in a trial of the OX40 agonist ivuxolimab. The clonotype originates from an adult with an advanced solid tumor such as melanoma, head and neck, liver or kidney cancer. V is TRBV11-3 and J is TRBJ1-3; weak D call: TRBD1 (5 bases). CDR3 sequence reads: CASTGGRNTIYF. CDR3 in DNA: TGTGCCAGCACCGGGGGTAGAAACACCATATATTTT.